This T cell receptor (beta chain) is from a study of shared clonotypes between healthy human individuals. Study at large: The donors, two women and three men, were aged 18 to 49.

The CDR3 extends over 16 amino acids. Trimming left V 1 base short and J 8 bases short, with 20 bases between. CDR1 LGHNA and CDR2 YSLEER come from the germline V gene. Terminally differentiated effector memory CD45RA+ cells were left out of the naive CD8 fraction, which was CD45RO-negative and positively selected for CCR7. Clones were read by immunoSEQ multiplex PCR, and TCRdb kept only the in-frame ones, dropping some. The table shows about 2 million clones, with around 96% occurring only once. Sequencing was carried out using naive CD8+ T cells sorted from blood. The V gene is TRBV4-3, the J gene TRBJ1-2; a possible D gene is TRBD1 (5 bases). The sequence was obtained from a man aged 18 to 29 in good health. CDR3 sequence: CASSQGLRAGTEGYTF. In DNA form, the CDR3 reads TGCGCCAGCAGCCAAGGCCTCCGGGCAGGGACGGAGGGCTACACCTTC.